This T cell receptor beta chain was obtained from a study of blood T cells in healthy people across ages. Across the whole study: Capturing about one barcoded beta molecule per two T cells was achieved by template switching. Study outcomes and limitations: Calculation of diversity from one million T cells yielded estimates considered to be underestimates. Per-million-T-cell TCR beta diversity fell roughly linearly with age.

Between the trimmed V and J ends, which lost 4 bases and 4 bases, there was a span of 10 bases. Germline assignment: CDR1 SQVTM and CDR2 ANQGSEA. This CDR3 is 12 amino acids long. As concerns this clonotype: The antigen remains unidentified.

Peripheral blood samples of roughly 9.8 milliliters were drawn from each donor. A J-beta primer mix and a sample-barcoded 5' primer were used in a second PCR of roughly 6 to 11 cycles. TCRdb called the 5' RACE reads again in MiXCR, with one record for every CDR3 protein. The sample comprises hundreds of thousands of distinct CDR3 sequences, 45% to 60% of which are singletons, and roughly 13% rests with the top ten. The chain uses TRBV29-1 and TRBJ2-5; D ambiguous. This clonotype was obtained from a woman older than 75 in good health. The source material was blood. CDR3 coding DNA: TGCAGCGTTGGAGGAGAGGTAGAGACCCAGTACTTC. This encodes CSVGGEVETQYF.